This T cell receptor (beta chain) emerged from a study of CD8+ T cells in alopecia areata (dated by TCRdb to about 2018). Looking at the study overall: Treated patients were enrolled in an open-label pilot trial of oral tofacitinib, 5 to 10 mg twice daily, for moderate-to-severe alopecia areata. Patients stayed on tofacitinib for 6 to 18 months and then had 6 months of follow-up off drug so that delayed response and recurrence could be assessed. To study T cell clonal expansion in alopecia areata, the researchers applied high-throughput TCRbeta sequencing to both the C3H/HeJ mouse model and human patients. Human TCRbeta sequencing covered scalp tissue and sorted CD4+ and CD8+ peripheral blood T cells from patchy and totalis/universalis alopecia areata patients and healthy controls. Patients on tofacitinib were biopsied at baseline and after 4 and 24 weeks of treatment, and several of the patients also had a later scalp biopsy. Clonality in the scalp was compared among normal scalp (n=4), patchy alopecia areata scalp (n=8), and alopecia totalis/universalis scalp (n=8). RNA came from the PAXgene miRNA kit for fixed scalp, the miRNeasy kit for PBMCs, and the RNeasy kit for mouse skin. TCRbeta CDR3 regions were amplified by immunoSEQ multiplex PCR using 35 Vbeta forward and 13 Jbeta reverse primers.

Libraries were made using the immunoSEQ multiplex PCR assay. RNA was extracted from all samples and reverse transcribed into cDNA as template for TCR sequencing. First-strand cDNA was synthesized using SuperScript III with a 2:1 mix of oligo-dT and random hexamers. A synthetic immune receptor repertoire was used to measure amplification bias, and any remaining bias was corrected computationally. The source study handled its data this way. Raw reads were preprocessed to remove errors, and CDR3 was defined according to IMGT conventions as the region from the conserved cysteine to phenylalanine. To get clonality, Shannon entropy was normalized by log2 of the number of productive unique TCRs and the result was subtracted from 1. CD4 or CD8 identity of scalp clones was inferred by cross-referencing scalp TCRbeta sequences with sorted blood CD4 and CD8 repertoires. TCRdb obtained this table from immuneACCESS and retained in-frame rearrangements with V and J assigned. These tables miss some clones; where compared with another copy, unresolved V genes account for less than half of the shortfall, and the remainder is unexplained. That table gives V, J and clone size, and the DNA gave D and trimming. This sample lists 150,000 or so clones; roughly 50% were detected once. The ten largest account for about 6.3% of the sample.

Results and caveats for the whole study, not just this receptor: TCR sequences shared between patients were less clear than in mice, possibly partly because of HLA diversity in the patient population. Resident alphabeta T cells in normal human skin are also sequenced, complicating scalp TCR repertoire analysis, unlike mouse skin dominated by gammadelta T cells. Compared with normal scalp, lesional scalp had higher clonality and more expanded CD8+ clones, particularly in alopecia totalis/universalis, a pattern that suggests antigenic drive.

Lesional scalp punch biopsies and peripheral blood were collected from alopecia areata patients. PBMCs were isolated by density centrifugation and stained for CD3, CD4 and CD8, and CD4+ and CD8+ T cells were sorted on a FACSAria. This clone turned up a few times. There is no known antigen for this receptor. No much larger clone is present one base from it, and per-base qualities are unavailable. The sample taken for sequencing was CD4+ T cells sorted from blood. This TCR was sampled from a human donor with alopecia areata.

The DNA is TGCAGCGGGATTGGGACCAGCTCTGACTACAATGAGCAGTTCTTC. Translation gives CSGIGTSSDYNEQFF. The sequence is built from TRBV29-1 and TRBJ2-1, with the D assignment possibly TRBD1 or TRBD2, given 5 matching bases for each. Cut back by 7 bases and 3 bases, the V and J ends lie 19 bases apart. CDR1 and CDR2 were assigned from the germline V gene as SQVTM and ANQGSEA. From the cysteine up to the phenylalanine, the CDR3 has a length of 15 residues. The DNA shown is the 45-base CDR3, in frame from base 1.